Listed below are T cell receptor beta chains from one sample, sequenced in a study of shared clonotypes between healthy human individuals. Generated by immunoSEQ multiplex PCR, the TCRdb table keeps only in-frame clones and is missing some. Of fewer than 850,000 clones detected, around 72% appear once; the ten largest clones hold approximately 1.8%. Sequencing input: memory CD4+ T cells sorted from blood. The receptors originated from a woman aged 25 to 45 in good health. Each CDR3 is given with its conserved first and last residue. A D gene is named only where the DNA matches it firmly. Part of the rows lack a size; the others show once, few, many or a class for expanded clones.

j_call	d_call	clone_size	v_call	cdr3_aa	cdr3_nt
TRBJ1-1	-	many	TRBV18	CASLTQGRDTEAFF	TGTGCCAGCTTAACACAGGGAAGGGACACTGAAGCTTTCTTT
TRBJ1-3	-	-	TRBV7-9	CASSLEDPASGNTIYF	TGTGCCAGCAGCTTAGAAGATCCCGCCTCTGGAAACACCATATATTTT
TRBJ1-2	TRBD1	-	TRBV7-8	CASGGTGIYGYTF	TGTGCCAGCGGAGGGACAGGGATCTATGGCTACACCTTC
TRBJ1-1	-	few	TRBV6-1	CASSGEGFLGAFF	TGTGCCAGCAGTGGTGAGGGCTTTTTGGGTGCTTTCTTT
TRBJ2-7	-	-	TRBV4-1	CASSQLGSTYEQYF	TGCGCCAGCAGCCAGTTAGGGAGCACCTACGAGCAGTACTTC
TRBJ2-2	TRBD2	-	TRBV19	CASSLPGGSTGELFF	TGTGCCAGTAGTCTCCCCGGGGGGAGCACCGGGGAGCTGTTTTTT
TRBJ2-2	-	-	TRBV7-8	CASSFPGELFF	TGTGCCAGCAGCTTCCCCGGGGAGCTGTTTTTT
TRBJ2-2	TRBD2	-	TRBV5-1	CASSLSSGSGTGELFF	TGCGCCAGCAGCTTGTCTAGCGGGAGCGGTACCGGGGAGCTGTTTTTT
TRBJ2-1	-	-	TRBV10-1	CATPEYNEQFF	TGCGCCACCCCCGAATACAATGAGCAGTTCTTC
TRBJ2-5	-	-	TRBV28	CASSPGGAVQETQYF	TGTGCCAGCAGCCCGGGCGGTGCAGTCCAAGAGACCCAGTACTTC
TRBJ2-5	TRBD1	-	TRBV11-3	CASSPGQGERETQYF	TGTGCCAGCAGCCCCGGACAGGGGGAAAGAGAGACCCAGTACTTC
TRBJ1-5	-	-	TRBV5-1	CASSLDDNQPQHF	TGCGCCAGCAGCTTGGATGACAATCAGCCCCAGCATTTT
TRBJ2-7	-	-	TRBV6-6	CASSRGQTHEQYF	TGTGCCAGCAGCCGAGGACAGACCCACGAGCAGTACTTC
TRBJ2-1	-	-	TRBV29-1	CSVEDLGNPGSYNEQFF	TGCAGCGTTGAAGATCTTGGGAACCCTGGCTCCTACAATGAGCAGTTCTTC
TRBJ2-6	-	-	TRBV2	CASSMAASGANVLTF	TGTGCCAGCAGCATGGCAGCCTCTGGGGCCAACGTCCTGACTTTC
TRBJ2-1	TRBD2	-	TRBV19	CASSIILASSYNEQFF	TGTGCCAGTAGTATAATACTAGCGAGCTCCTACAATGAGCAGTTCTTC
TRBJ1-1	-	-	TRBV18	CASSPGLGPTEAFF	TGTGCCAGCTCTCCAGGTCTAGGGCCGACTGAAGCTTTCTTT